This T cell receptor beta chain was identified during a study of T cell responses to AZD1222 COVID-19 vaccine. Study-wide findings and caveats: White British donors predominated, females outnumbered males, and clonal diversity was possibly underestimated. The study identified only 6 or 7 AZD1222 recipients as seropositive at baseline. None of the repertoires were sampled until the peak T cell response had passed.

Details on this clone: Its matching antigen is unknown.

The CDR3 has 13 amino acids. Germline V gene data show CDR1 as SEHNR and CDR2 as FQNEAQ (reference sequence). Trimming left V 2 bases short and J 4 bases short, with 8 bases between. Some clones are missing from TCRdb's copy, which holds only in-frame ones; the method was immunoSEQ multiplex PCR. This sample has roughly 120,000 clones, with more than 85% found just once. V and J are TRBV7-9 and TRBJ1-2; D ambiguous. Sequenced material: peripheral blood, taken 28 days after the second AZD1222 dose. This sequence was found in an adult who received the AZD1222 COVID-19 vaccine. Here the CDR3 DNA reads TGTGCCAGCAGCTTAATGGCCCGCTATGGCTACACCTTC. Residues: CASSLMARYGYTF.